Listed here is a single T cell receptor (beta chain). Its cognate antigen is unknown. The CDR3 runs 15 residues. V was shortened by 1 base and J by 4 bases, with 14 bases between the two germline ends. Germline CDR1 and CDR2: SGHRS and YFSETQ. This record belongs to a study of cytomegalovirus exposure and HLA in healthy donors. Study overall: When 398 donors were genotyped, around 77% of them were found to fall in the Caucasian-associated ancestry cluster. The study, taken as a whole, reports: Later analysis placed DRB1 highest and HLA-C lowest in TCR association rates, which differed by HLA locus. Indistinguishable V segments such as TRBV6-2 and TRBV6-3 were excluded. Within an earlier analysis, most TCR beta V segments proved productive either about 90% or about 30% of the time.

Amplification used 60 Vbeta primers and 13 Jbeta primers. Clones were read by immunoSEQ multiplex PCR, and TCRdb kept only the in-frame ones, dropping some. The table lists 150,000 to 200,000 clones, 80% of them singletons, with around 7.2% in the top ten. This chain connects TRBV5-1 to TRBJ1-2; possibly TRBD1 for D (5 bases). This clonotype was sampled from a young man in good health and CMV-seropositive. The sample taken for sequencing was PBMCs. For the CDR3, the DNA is TGCGCCAGCAGCTTGTCGGGGGGAGGCGCCTATGGCTACACCTTC. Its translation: CASSLSGGGAYGYTF.